A selection of T cell receptor beta chains follows, all from one sample in a study of patients and donors after allogeneic stem cell transplantation. TCRdb redid the calling of the RT-PCR reads with MiXCR, one entry per CDR3 protein. The table lists more than 850,000 distinct CDR3 sequences, about 20% of them singletons, with around 6% in the top ten. Sequences were obtained from blood, either unsorted or a sorted T cell fraction (not recorded which). The source is a human donor who was either an allogeneic HSCT recipient or a stem cell or donor lymphocyte infusion donor (not recorded which). It is not recorded whose cells these are; they may come from a transplant donor. Each CDR3 is given with its conserved first and last residue. The order of the fields is V gene, clone size, CDR3 length, J gene, D gene, CDR3 DNA, CDR3 protein. A D gene is named only where the DNA matches it firmly. The size field is filled for only some rows; it gives once, few, many or a size class.

TRBV7-8,NA,13,TRBJ2-4,TRBD1,TGTGCCAGCAGCCGGGGACAGGGGGGTATTCAGTACTTC,CASSRGQGGIQYF
TRBV7-8,few,14,TRBJ1-2,NA,TGTGCCAGCAGCTTAGCGCCACAGAGCTATGGCTACACCTTC,CASSLAPQSYGYTF
TRBV4-1,many,13,TRBJ2-1,NA,TGCGCCAGCAGCCAAGTGTACCACAATGAGCAGTTCTTC,CASSQVYHNEQFF
TRBV12-3/TRBV12-4,NA,11,TRBJ2-3,NA,TGTGCCAGCAGTTTAGGGAGGGTAGAGTATTTT,CASSLGRVEYF
TRBV4-1,few,17,TRBJ2-1,TRBD2,TGCGCCAGCAGCCTAACTCCGACTAGCGGGAGAAGTGGTGAGCAGTTCTTC,CASSLTPTSGRSGEQFF
TRBV24-1,few,15,TRBJ2-4,NA,TGTGCCACCAGTGGCAAGGGAGCGGCCAAAAACATTCAGTACTTC,CATSGKGAAKNIQYF
TRBV5-8,few,16,TRBJ1-3,NA,TGTGCCAGCAGCCGAATACCTCAGGGAGCTGGAAACACCATATATTTT,CASSRIPQGAGNTIYF
TRBV20-1,NA,14,TRBJ2-2,NA,TGCAGTGCCACAGTTCCGCGAGCCACCGGGGAGCTGTTTTTT,CSATVPRATGELFF
TRBV27,NA,16,TRBJ2-1,NA,TGTGCCAGCAGTTCTATTAGGGCAGGGTCCTACAATGAGCAGTTCTTC,CASSSIRAGSYNEQFF
TRBV29-1,few,11,TRBJ1-2,NA,TGCAGCGTTGGACGTGGGGGGGCGCTTATCTTC,CSVGRGGALIF
TRBV7-2,NA,12,TRBJ2-5,NA,TGTGCCAGCAGCCCACCTAGTAAGACCCAGTACTTC,CASSPPSKTQYF
TRBV12-3/TRBV12-4,few,15,TRBJ1-3,NA,TGTGCCAGCAGCCGTGACACGTTCTCTGGAAACACCATATATTTT,CASSRDTFSGNTIYF
TRBV5-1,NA,14,TRBJ2-3,NA,TGCGCCAGCAGCTTGGCCAGGGCGTCAGATACGCAGTATTTT,CASSLARASDTQYF
TRBV27,few,14,TRBJ2-1,TRBD2,TGTGCCAGCAGTTTAGGGACTAGGGCGGATGAGCAGTTCTTC,CASSLGTRADEQFF
TRBV6-5,few,14,TRBJ1-1,NA,TGTGCCAGCAGTTCGGACAGTGTGGACACTGAAGCTTTCTTT,CASSSDSVDTEAFF
TRBV6-2/TRBV6-3,NA,15,TRBJ1-2,NA,TGTGCCAGCAAACGCGGGGGAGGCGCTAACTATGGCTACACCTTC,CASKRGGGANYGYTF
TRBV4-1,NA,14,TRBJ1-2,NA,TGCGCCAGCAGCCAAAGTCGGACTAACTATGGCTACACCTTC,CASSQSRTNYGYTF
TRBV7-9,few,15,TRBJ2-1,NA,TGTGCCAGCACCTTGTCCGGGACTCCCTACAATGAGCAGTTCTTC,CASTLSGTPYNEQFF
TRBV7-9,few,14,TRBJ1-1,NA,TGTGCCAGCAGCATACCCGGGCCTCGTGATGAAGCTTTCTTT,CASSIPGPRDEAFF
TRBV25-1,many,13,TRBJ2-2,NA,TGTGCCAGCAGTGAATCGGGCACCGGGGAGCTGTTTTTT,CASSESGTGELFF
TRBV4-3,many,16,TRBJ2-2,TRBD1,TGCGCCAGCAGCCAGGGGACAGGGGCGAACACCGGGGAGCTGTTTTTT,CASSQGTGANTGELFF
TRBV12-3/TRBV12-4,NA,14,TRBJ2-5,TRBD1,TGTGCCAGCATGACAGGGGGCAGAGGGGAGACCCAGTACTTC,CASMTGGRGETQYF
TRBV19,NA,14,TRBJ2-1,TRBD2,TGTGCCAGTAAGGGACTAGCGGGATGGGATGAGCAGTTCTTC,CASKGLAGWDEQFF
TRBV6-6,NA,11,TRBJ2-7,TRBD1,TGTGCCAGCCAGACAGGGACCGAGCAGTACTTC,CASQTGTEQYF
TRBV4-3,NA,15,TRBJ2-1,TRBD2,TGCGCCAGCAGCCTCCAAGCGGGGGGGCGCAATGAGCAGTTCTTC,CASSLQAGGRNEQFF
TRBV14,few,17,TRBJ2-1,TRBD2,TGTGCCAGCAGCCAGCTACCATGGACTAGCGGGGATAATGAGCAGTTCTTC,CASSQLPWTSGDNEQFF
TRBV20-1,NA,16,TRBJ2-3,TRBD2,TGCAGTGCTAGAGCCATTAGCGGGGGGGCCACAGATACGCAGTATTTT,CSARAISGGATDTQYF
TRBV24-1,NA,17,TRBJ2-1,TRBD2,TGTGCCACCAGTGACCGATGGACTAGCGGGAGTGGGAATGAGCAGTTCTTC,CATSDRWTSGSGNEQFF
TRBV4-1,few,12,TRBJ1-1,NA,TGCGCCAGCAGCCAAGGGGGGGGTGAAGCTTTCTTT,CASSQGGGEAFF
TRBV4-3,NA,15,TRBJ1-5,NA,TGCGCCAGCAGCCAAGTTGCAGATGGGGGTCAGCCCCAGCATTTT,CASSQVADGGQPQHF
TRBV7-3,few,15,TRBJ2-3,NA,TGTGCCAGCAGCCAATTTGGGCTCGCCACAGATACGCAGTATTTT,CASSQFGLATDTQYF
TRBV7-9,few,12,TRBJ2-7,NA,TGTGCCAGCAGCTTAGGGGCAGCCTCACAGTACTTC,CASSLGAASQYF
TRBV20-1,NA,14,TRBJ1-1,NA,TGCAGTGCTAGATCGGCCGGTTTGAACACTGAAGCTTTCTTT,CSARSAGLNTEAFF
TRBV24-1,many,16,TRBJ2-1,TRBD2,TGTGCCACCAGTGAGGCGGGACTAGCGGGGGGCAATGAGCAGTTCTTC,CATSEAGLAGGNEQFF
TRBV5-5,few,16,TRBJ2-1,NA,TGTGCCAGCAGCCTTTCGGGTCAGGGAACCTACAATGAGCAGTTCTTC,CASSLSGQGTYNEQFF
TRBV9,few,14,TRBJ2-3,NA,TGTGCCAGCAGCTCACGGGGACTCCCAGATACGCAGTATTTT,CASSSRGLPDTQYF
TRBV7-3,NA,15,TRBJ2-7,TRBD2,TGTGCCAGCAGCCCTATAGCGGGGGTCGCGTACGAGCAGTACTTC,CASSPIAGVAYEQYF
TRBV29-1,NA,14,TRBJ2-7,TRBD1,TGCAGCGTTGTGGTCTTGGACAGGGGGCTTCAGCAGTACTTC,CSVVVLDRGLQQYF